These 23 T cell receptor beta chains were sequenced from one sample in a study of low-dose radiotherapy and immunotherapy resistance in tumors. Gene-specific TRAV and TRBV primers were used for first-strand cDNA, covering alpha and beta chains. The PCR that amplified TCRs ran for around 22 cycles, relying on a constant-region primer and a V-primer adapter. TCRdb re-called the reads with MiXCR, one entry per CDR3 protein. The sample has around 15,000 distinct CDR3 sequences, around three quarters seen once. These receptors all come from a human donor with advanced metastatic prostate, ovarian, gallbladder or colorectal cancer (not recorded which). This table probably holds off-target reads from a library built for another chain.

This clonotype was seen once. The CDR3 nucleotides are TGCGCCAGCAGCTTAGATGGGGCCAACGTCCTGACTTTC. Translated, it gives CASSLDGANVLTF. The V call is TRBV5-1, the J call TRBJ2-6, with D uncertain. Trimming removed 2 bases from V and 3 bases from J, with 3 bases in between. The CDR3 has 13 amino acids. Looked up from germline, CDR1 is SGHRS and CDR2 is YFSETQ.

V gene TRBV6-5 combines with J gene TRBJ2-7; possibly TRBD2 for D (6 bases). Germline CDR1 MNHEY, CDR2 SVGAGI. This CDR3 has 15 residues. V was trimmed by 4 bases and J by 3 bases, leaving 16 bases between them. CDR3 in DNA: TGTGCCAGCAGTTCTATCGGTGTGGAGGGCTACGAGCAGTACTTC. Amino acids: CASSSIGVEGYEQYF.

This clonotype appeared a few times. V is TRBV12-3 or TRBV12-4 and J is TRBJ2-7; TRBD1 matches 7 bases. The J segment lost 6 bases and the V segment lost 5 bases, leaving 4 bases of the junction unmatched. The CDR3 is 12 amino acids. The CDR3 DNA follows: TGTGCCAGCAGTCTGACAGGGCGCGAGCAGTACTTC. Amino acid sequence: CASSLTGREQYF.

CDR3 amino acids: CASSSSTRVRSYEQYF. CDR3 sequence (DNA): TGTGCCAGCAGTTCATCCACAAGGGTGAGGTCCTACGAGCAGTACTTC. The chain links TRBV28 to TRBJ2-7; no definite D call. V dropped 4 bases and J dropped 1 base, with 17 bases sitting between them. The CDR3 totals 16 residues. The germline CDR1 and CDR2 sequences are MDHEN and SYDVKM.

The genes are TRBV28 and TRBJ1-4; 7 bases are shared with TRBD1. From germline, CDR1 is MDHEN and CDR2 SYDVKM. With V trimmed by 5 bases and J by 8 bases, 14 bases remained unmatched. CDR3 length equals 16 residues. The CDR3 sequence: CASSVSSGQRREKLFF. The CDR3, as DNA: TGTGCCAGCAGTGTCTCCTCGGGACAGCGGAGAGAAAAACTGTTTTTT.

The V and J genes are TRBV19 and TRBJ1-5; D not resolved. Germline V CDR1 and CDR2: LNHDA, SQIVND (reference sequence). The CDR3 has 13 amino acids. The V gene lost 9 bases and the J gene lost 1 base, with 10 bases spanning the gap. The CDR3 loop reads CASAYTSNQPQHF. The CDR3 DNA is TGTGCCAGCGCGTACACCAGCAATCAGCCCCAGCATTTT. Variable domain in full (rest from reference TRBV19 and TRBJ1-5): DGGITQSPKYLFRKEGQNVTLSCEQNLNHDAMYWYRQDPGQGLRLIYYSQIVNDFQKGDIAEGYSVSREKKESFPLTVTSAQKNPTAFYLCASAYTSNQPQHFGDGTRLSIL.

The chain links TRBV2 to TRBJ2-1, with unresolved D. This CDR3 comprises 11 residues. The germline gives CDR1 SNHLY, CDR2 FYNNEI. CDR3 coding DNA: TGTGCGATTGCGAATAGTAATGAGCAGTTCTTC. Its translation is CAIANSNEQFF. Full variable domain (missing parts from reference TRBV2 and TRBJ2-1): EPEVTQTPSHQVTQMGQEVILRCVPISNHLYFYWYRQILGQKVEFLVSFYNNEISEKSEIFDDQFSVERPDGSNFTLKIRSTKLEDSAMYFCAIANSNEQFFGPGTRLTVL.

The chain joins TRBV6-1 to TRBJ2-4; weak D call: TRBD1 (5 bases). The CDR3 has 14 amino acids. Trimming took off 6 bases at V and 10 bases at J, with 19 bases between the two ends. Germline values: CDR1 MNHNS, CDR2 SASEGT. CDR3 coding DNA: TGTGCCAGCAGGGGGCCCGGGCTCAAATGGATTCAGTACTTC. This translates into CASRGPGLKWIQYF.

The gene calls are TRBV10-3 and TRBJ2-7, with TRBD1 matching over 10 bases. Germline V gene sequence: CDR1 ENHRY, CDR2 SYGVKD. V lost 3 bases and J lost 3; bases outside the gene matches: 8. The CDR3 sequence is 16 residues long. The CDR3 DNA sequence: TGTGCCATCAGTGAAGCCGGGACAGGGGTAGGCTACGAGCAGTACTTC. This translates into CAISEAGTGVGYEQYF.

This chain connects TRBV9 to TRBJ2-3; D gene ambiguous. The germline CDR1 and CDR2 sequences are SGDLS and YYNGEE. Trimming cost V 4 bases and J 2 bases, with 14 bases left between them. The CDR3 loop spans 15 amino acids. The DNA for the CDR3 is TGTGCCAGCAGCCCCAACAATTTGGACACAGATACGCAGTATTTT. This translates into CASSPNNLDTDTQYF.

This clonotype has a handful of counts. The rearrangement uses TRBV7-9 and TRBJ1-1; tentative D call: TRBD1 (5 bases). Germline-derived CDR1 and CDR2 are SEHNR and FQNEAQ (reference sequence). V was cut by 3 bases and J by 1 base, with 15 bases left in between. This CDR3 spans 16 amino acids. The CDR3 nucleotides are TGTGCCAGCAGCTTCCGCGCGGGACTGAAGAACACTGAAGCTTTCTTT. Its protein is CASSFRAGLKNTEAFF.

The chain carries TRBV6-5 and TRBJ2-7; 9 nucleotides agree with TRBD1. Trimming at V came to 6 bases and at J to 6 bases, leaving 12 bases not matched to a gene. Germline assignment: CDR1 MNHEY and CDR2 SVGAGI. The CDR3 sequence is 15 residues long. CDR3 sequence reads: CASRQGTGRLGEQYF. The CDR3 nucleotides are TGTGCCAGCAGACAAGGGACAGGGCGTTTAGGCGAGCAGTACTTC.

The CDR3 DNA follows: TGTGCCAGCAGTATCTCGGGACGCACTGCGGGAAACACCATATATTTT. Protein sequence: CASSISGRTAGNTIYF. This chain joins TRBV5-5 and TRBJ1-3; D possibly corresponds to TRBD1 (5 bases). Germline CDR1 is SGHKS and CDR2 is YYEKEE (reference sequence). Between the trimmed V and J ends, which lost 5 bases and 4 bases, there was a span of 19 bases. The length of the CDR3 is 16 residues.

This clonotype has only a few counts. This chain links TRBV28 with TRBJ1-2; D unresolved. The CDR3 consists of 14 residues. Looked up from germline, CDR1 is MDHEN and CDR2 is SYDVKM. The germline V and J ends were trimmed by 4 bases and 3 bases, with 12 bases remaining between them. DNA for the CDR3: TGTGCCAGCAGTTCCCTCTCGGGGTACTATGGCTACACCTTC. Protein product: CASSSLSGYYGYTF.

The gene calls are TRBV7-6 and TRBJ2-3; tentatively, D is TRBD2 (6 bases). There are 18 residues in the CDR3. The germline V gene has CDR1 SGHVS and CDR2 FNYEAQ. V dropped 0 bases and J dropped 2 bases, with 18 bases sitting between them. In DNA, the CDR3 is TGTGCCAGCAGCTTAGCTCATCTCGGGCGGGGAATCACAGATACGCAGTATTTT. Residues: CASSLAHLGRGITDTQYF.

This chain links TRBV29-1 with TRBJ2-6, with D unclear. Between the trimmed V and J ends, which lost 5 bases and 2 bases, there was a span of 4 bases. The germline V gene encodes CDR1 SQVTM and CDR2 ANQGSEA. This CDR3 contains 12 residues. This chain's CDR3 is CSVSPGANVLTF. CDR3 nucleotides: TGCAGCGTTTCTCCTGGGGCCAACGTCCTGACTTTC.

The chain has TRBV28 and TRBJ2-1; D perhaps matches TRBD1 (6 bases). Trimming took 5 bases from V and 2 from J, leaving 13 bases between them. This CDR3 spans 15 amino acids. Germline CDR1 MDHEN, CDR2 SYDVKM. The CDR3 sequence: CASSPDSSAYNEQFF. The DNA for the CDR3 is TGTGCCAGCAGTCCGGACAGTTCCGCCTACAATGAGCAGTTCTTC.

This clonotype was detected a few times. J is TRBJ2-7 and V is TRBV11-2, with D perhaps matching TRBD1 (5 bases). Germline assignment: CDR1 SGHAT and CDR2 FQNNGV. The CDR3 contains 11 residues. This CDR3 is CASTGSYEQYF. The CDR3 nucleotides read TGTGCTAGTACAGGCTCCTACGAGCAGTACTTC.

CDR3 DNA: TGCGCCAGCAGCCCTTCGGGGGATTCCTACGAGCAGTACTTC. Protein: CASSPSGDSYEQYF. The rearrangement joins TRBV5-1 to TRBJ2-7; possibly TRBD2 for D (6 bases). This CDR3 region has 14 residues. The V gene lost 4 bases and the J gene lost 1 base, with 12 bases spanning the gap. Germline V CDR1 and CDR2: SGHRS, YFSETQ.

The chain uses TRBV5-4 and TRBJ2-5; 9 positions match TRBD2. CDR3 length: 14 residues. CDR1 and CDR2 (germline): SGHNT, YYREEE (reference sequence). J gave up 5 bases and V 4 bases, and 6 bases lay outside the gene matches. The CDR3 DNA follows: TGTGCCAGCAGCCCGACTAGCGGAGGGGAGACCCAGTACTTC. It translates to CASSPTSGGETQYF.

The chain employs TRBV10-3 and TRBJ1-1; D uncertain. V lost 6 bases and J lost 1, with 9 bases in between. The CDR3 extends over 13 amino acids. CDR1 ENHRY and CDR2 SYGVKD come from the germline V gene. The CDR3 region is CAIRAGENTEAFF. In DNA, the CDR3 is TGTGCCATCAGGGCTGGGGAGAACACTGAAGCTTTCTTT.

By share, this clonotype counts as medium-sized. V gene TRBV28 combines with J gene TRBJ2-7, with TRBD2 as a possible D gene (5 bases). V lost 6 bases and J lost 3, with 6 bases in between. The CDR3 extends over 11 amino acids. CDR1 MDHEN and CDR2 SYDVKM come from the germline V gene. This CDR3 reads CASSRGYEQYF. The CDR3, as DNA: TGTGCCAGCAGCCGGGGCTACGAGCAGTACTTC.

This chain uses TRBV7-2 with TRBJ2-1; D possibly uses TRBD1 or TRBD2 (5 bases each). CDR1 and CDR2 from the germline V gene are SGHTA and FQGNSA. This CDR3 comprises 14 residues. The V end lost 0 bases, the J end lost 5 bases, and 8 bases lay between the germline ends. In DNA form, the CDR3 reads TGTGCCAGCAGCTTAGCCGGGACCAACAATGAGCAGTTCTTC. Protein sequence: CASSLAGTNNEQFF.